A selection of T cell receptor beta chains follows, all from one sample in a study of blood T cell repertoires in COVID-19. Generated by immunoSEQ multiplex PCR, the TCRdb table keeps only in-frame clones and is missing some. The table shows about 280,000 clones, with roughly 90% occurring only once. Sample: peripheral blood. Every receptor here comes from a woman in her seventies with COVID-19, enrolled during active disease. Each CDR3 is given with its conserved first and last residue. D genes are given only for firm matches. Clone size is given for some rows only: seen once, a few or many times, or a class if the clone is expanded.

D: .; V: TRBV19; size: .; J: TRBJ2-2; DNA: TGTGCCAGTAGTTTCGGTCCCGGGGAGCTGTTTTTT; CDR3: CASSFGPGELFF
D: .; V: TRBV28; size: .; J: TRBJ1-3; DNA: TGTGCCACCTCCCGGGGGGTCGGAAACACCATATATTTT; CDR3: CATSRGVGNTIYF
D: TRBD2; V: TRBV5-1; size: .; J: TRBJ2-1; DNA: TGCGCCAGCAGCCAGGGACTAGCGGGGGGGCCGCGTAATGAGCAGTTCTTC; CDR3: CASSQGLAGGPRNEQFF
D: TRBD1; V: TRBV7-9; size: .; J: TRBJ2-5; DNA: TGTGCCAGCAGCTCACTAGGGGGCTTGGAGACCCAGTACTTC; CDR3: CASSSLGGLETQYF
D: .; V: TRBV27; size: .; J: TRBJ2-2; DNA: TGTGCCAGCAGTTTAAACACCTACACCGGGGAGCTGTTTTTT; CDR3: CASSLNTYTGELFF
D: TRBD1; V: TRBV7-2; size: .; J: TRBJ2-1; DNA: TGTGCCAGCAGCCCAGGACAGGCGAATGAGCAGTTCTTC; CDR3: CASSPGQANEQFF
D: TRBD1; V: TRBV19; size: .; J: TRBJ1-1; DNA: TGTGCCATTTCAGACAGGGCCATGAACACTGAAGCTTTCTTT; CDR3: CAISDRAMNTEAFF
D: TRBD1; V: TRBV18; size: .; J: TRBJ2-7; DNA: TGTGCCAGCTCACTCCGACAGGGAGTCTACGAGCAGTACTTC; CDR3: CASSLRQGVYEQYF
D: TRBD1; V: TRBV7-9; size: once; J: TRBJ2-2; DNA: TGTGCCAGCAGCACCGGGACAGGGTCCACCGGGGAGCTGTTTTTT; CDR3: CASSTGTGSTGELFF
D: TRBD1; V: TRBV5-1; size: .; J: TRBJ2-5; DNA: TGCGCCAGCAGCTCCGCCGGACAGGGGGAGACCCAGTACTTC; CDR3: CASSSAGQGETQYF
D: TRBD1; V: TRBV29-1; size: .; J: TRBJ2-7; DNA: TGCAGCGTTGAAGCAGGGGGCGTATCCTCCTACGAGCAGTACTTC; CDR3: CSVEAGGVSSYEQYF
D: .; V: TRBV29-1; size: .; J: TRBJ1-5; DNA: TGCAGCGTTGCAGGCCCCAATCAGCCCCAGCATTTT; CDR3: CSVAGPNQPQHF
D: .; V: TRBV28; size: .; J: TRBJ1-5; DNA: TGTGCCAGCAGTACCCTGGCGGACAATCAGCCCCAGCATTTT; CDR3: CASSTLADNQPQHF
D: TRBD1; V: TRBV19; size: .; J: TRBJ2-1; DNA: TGTGCCAGTAGGGAGACAGGGCGCAATGAGCAGTTCTTC; CDR3: CASRETGRNEQFF
D: .; V: TRBV9; size: few; J: TRBJ1-5; DNA: TGTGCCAGCAGCGTAGCGGGGGGTAGCAATCAGCCCCAGCATTTT; CDR3: CASSVAGGSNQPQHF
D: TRBD2; V: TRBV6-5; size: once; J: TRBJ2-7; DNA: TGTGCCAGCATATTAGCGGGGGTTCCCGGCGAGCAGTACTTC; CDR3: CASILAGVPGEQYF
D: .; V: TRBV7-8; size: .; J: TRBJ1-2; DNA: TGTGCCAGCAGCCCCCGGGTCCCTCTGTATGGCTACACCTTC; CDR3: CASSPRVPLYGYTF
D: .; V: TRBV7-2; size: .; J: TRBJ2-7; DNA: TGTGCCAGCAGCGTAGACAGGTCCTACGAGCAGTACTTC; CDR3: CASSVDRSYEQYF
D: .; V: TRBV5-8; size: .; J: TRBJ1-5; DNA: TGTGCCAGCGCTGGAGGTTCCACTTATAGCAATCAGCCCCAGCATTTT; CDR3: CASAGGSTYSNQPQHF
D: .; V: TRBV21-1; size: .; J: TRBJ1-1; DNA: TGTGCCAGCAGCAAGGAGGGGACCGGGACTGAAGCTTTCTTT; CDR3: CASSKEGTGTEAFF
D: TRBD2; V: TRBV24-1; size: .; J: TRBJ2-1; DNA: TGTGCCACCAGTGATTCCGGGACTAGCGCGAACAATGAGCAGTTCTTC; CDR3: CATSDSGTSANNEQFF
D: TRBD1; V: TRBV19; size: .; J: TRBJ1-1; DNA: TGTGCCAGTAGTAAGGGACAGGGCCTGAACACTGAAGCTTTCTTT; CDR3: CASSKGQGLNTEAFF
D: .; V: TRBV6-6; size: .; J: TRBJ1-4; DNA: TGTGCCAGCAGTTACGAAGTCTATAATGAAAAACTGTTTTTT; CDR3: CASSYEVYNEKLFF
D: TRBD1; V: TRBV6-1; size: once; J: TRBJ1-3; DNA: TGTGCCAGCAGTGAAAGACAGGGTATTTTGAACACCATATATTTT; CDR3: CASSERQGILNTIYF
D: .; V: TRBV13; size: once; J: TRBJ2-7; DNA: TGTGCCAGCAGCTCCTTATCCTACGAGCAGTACTTC; CDR3: CASSSLSYEQYF
D: TRBD2; V: TRBV7-8; size: .; J: TRBJ2-1; DNA: TGTGCCAGCAGCTTAGCGCCCGGGGGGGCCCCTTATGAGCAGTTCTTC; CDR3: CASSLAPGGAPYEQFF
D: .; V: TRBV5-1; size: .; J: TRBJ2-3; DNA: TGCGCCAGCAGCTTGGAGGAGTATGCGAGCACAGATACGCAGTATTTT; CDR3: CASSLEEYASTDTQYF
D: .; V: TRBV27; size: .; J: TRBJ2-7; DNA: TGTGCCAGCAGTTTATCAGCAGGGATTCCCTACGAGCAGTACTTC; CDR3: CASSLSAGIPYEQYF
D: .; V: TRBV7-9; size: .; J: TRBJ2-1; DNA: TGTGCCAGCAGCTTAGCGCTTGGCGCCGGCGGGCAGTTCTTC; CDR3: CASSLALGAGGQFF
D: TRBD1; V: TRBV10-1; size: .; J: TRBJ2-2; DNA: TGCGCCAGCAGTGAGTCAACAGGGGTGACGAACACCGGGGAGCTGTTTTTT; CDR3: CASSESTGVTNTGELFF
D: .; V: TRBV28; size: once; J: TRBJ1-4; DNA: TGTGCCAGCAGTTTTCGTGAAAAACTGTTTTTT; CDR3: CASSFREKLFF
D: .; V: TRBV20-1; size: .; J: TRBJ2-5; DNA: TGCAGTGCTAGAGCCCTAGAGACCCAGTACTTC; CDR3: CSARALETQYF
D: .; V: TRBV19; size: once; J: TRBJ1-1; DNA: TGTGCCAGTAGTCCGGCCCGTGGGGGGGGGACCGGTGAAGCTTTCTTT; CDR3: CASSPARGGGTGEAFF
D: TRBD1; V: TRBV6-5; size: .; J: TRBJ2-5; DNA: TGTGCCAGCAGTCGGACAGGGCAAGAGACCCAGTACTTC; CDR3: CASSRTGQETQYF
D: .; V: TRBV18; size: .; J: TRBJ2-3; DNA: TGTGCCAGCTCACCCTTTGGGAGCCTTAGCACAGATACGCAGTATTTT; CDR3: CASSPFGSLSTDTQYF
D: TRBD1; V: TRBV24-1; size: .; J: TRBJ1-2; DNA: TGTGCCACCAGTGATCCCGGGACAGACTATGGCTACACCTTC; CDR3: CATSDPGTDYGYTF
D: .; V: TRBV11-2; size: .; J: TRBJ1-2; DNA: TGTGCCAGCAGCTTATACGGACTTCACTATGGCTACACCTTC; CDR3: CASSLYGLHYGYTF
D: .; V: TRBV4-3; size: .; J: TRBJ1-1; DNA: TGCGCCAGCAGCCAAGAGACGGGGGCTGAAGCTTTCTTT; CDR3: CASSQETGAEAFF
D: .; V: TRBV4-3; size: .; J: TRBJ1-3; DNA: TGCGCCAGCAGCCAAGATATTGCGGCAACCGGAAACACCATATATTTT; CDR3: CASSQDIAATGNTIYF